This T cell receptor beta chain was captured by sequencing in a study of vaccination and CD4 T cells after COVID-19. Turning to the study itself: With a range of 35 to 161, the median interval from diagnosis to drawing post-COVID samples was around 93 days. Controls used CEFX viral epitopes (positive), HIV-1 Nef peptides (negative), or no peptide.

This clonotype was counted only a few times. Its antigen is undetermined. Sequencing of cultured CD4+ T cell DNA used the Oncomine TCR Beta short-read assay. From cultured CD4+ T cells, genomic DNA was extracted. A single record per CDR3 protein comes from TCRdb applying MiXCR to the PCR reads. The sample includes about 8,900 distinct CDR3 sequences, over 40% of them seen just once. Germline loops: CDR1 SEHNR, CDR2 FQNEAQ (reference sequence). V lost 2 bases and J 2 bases, leaving 23 bases between the germline ends. CDR3 length: 19 residues. Documented treatment: approximately 9-day PBMC culture with coronavirus spike peptide pools or control peptides (ViraFEST assay). During the years 2011-2018, before the COVID-19 pandemic, the unexposed donor's CD4+ T cells were collected. Before TCRs were sequenced, ViraFEST expanded antigen-specific T cells with peptide pools.

The J gene is TRBJ2-3, the V gene TRBV7-9, with D possibly called TRBD1 or TRBD2 (5 bases each). The sequenced sample consisted of CD4+ T cells from blood, cultured in vitro. The clonotype originates from a human donor in good health. The CDR3 reads CASSLSRANGLGVTDTQYF. CDR3 DNA: TGTGCCAGCAGCTTAAGTCGAGCGAACGGCTTGGGGGTCACAGATACGCAGTATTTT.